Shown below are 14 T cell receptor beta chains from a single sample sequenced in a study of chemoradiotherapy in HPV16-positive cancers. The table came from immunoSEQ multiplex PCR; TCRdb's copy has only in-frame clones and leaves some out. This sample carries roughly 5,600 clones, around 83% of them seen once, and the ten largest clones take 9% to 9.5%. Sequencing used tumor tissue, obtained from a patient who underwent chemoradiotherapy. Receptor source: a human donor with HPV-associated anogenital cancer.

CDR3 DNA: TGTGCCACCAGCAGAGAACATAGCGGGGGTAATAGCGGGGAGCTGTTTTTT. Amino acid sequence: CATSREHSGGNSGELFF. This rearrangement joins TRBV15 to TRBJ2-2; 9 nucleotides line up with TRBD2. Germline V CDR1 and CDR2: LNHNV, YYDKDF (reference sequence). The length of the CDR3 is 17 residues. Trimming removed 0 bases from V and 7 bases from J; junction bases left unmatched: 9.

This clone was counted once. The CDR3 here is CASRDRGRETEAFF. The CDR3 nucleotides are TGTGCCAGCAGGGACCGGGGGCGAGAGACTGAAGCTTTCTTT. The V call is TRBV6-6, the J call TRBJ1-1; possible D gene TRBD1, 6 bases. The V end lost 6 bases, the J end lost 5 bases, and 16 bases lay between the germline ends. Germline V lookup: CDR1 MNHNY, CDR2 SVGAGI (reference sequence). CDR3 length: 14 amino acids.

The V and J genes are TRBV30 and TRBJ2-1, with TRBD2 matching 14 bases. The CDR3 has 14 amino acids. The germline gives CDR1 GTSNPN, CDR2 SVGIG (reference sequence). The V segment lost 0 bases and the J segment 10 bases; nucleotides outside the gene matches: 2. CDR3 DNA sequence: TGTGCCTGGAGTGTACGACTAGCGGGGGGGGAGCAGTTCTTC. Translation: CAWSVRLAGGEQFF. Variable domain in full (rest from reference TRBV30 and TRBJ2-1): SQTIHQWPATLVQPVGSPLSLECTVEGTSNPNLYWYRQAAGRGLQLLFYSVGIGQISSEVPQNLSASRPQDRQFILSSKKLLLSDSGFYLCAWSVRLAGGEQFFGPGTRLTVL.

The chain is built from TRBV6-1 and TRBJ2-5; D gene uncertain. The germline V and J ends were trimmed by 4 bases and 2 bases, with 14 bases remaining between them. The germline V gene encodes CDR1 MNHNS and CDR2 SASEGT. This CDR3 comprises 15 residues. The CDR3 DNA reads TGTGCCAGCAGTGGTCGTCCTGGTCGGCAAGAGACCCAGTACTTC. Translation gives CASSGRPGRQETQYF.

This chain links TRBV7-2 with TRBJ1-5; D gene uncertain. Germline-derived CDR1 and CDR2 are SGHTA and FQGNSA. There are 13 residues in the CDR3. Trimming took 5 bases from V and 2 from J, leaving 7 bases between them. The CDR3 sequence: CASSEQGNQPQHF. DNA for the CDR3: TGTGCCAGCAGCGAGCAGGGCAATCAGCCCCAGCATTTT.

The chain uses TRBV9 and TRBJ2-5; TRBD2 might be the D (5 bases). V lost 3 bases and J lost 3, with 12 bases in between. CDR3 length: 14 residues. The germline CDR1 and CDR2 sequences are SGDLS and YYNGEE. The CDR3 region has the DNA TGTGCCAGCAGCGCGGGGAGCGGAAAAGAGACCCAGTACTTC. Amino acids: CASSAGSGKETQYF.

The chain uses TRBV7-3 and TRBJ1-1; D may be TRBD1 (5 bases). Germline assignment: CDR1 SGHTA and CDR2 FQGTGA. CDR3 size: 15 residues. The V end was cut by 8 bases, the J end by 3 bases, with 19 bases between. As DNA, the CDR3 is TGTGCCAGCGCCAGGGATACACTTAGGGACACTGAAGCTTTCTTT. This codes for CASARDTLRDTEAFF. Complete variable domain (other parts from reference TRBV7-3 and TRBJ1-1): GAGVSQTPSNKVTEKGKYVELRCDPISGHTALYWYRQSLGQGPEFLIYFQGTGAADDSGLPNDRFFAVRPEGSVSTLKIQRTERGDSAVYLCASARDTLRDTEAFFGQGTRLTVV.

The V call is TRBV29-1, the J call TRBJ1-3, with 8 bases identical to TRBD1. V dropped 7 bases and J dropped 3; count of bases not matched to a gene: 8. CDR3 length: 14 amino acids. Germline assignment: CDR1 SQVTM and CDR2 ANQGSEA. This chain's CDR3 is CSGTQGARGNTIYF. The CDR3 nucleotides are TGCAGCGGCACTCAGGGGGCGCGTGGAAACACCATATATTTT.

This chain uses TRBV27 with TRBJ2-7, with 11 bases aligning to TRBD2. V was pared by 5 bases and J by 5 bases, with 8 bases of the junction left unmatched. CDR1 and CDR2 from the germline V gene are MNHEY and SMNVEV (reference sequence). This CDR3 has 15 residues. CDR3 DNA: TGTGCCAGCAGTCCAATAGCGGGGGGGCCCGACGAGCAGTACTTC. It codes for CASSPIAGGPDEQYF.

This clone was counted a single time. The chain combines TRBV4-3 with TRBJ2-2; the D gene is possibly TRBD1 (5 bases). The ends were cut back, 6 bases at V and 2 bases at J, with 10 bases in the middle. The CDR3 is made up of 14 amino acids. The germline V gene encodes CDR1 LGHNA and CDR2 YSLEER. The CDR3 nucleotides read TGCGCCAGCAGTCAGGGAATTAACACCGGGGAGCTGTTTTTT. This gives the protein CASSQGINTGELFF.

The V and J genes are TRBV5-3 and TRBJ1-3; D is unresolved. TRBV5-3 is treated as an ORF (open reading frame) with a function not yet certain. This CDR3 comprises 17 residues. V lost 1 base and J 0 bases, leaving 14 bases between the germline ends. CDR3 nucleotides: TGTGCCAGAAGCTTGATCCCTCCCCTCTACTCTGGAAACACCATATATTTT. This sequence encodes CARSLIPPLYSGNTIYF.

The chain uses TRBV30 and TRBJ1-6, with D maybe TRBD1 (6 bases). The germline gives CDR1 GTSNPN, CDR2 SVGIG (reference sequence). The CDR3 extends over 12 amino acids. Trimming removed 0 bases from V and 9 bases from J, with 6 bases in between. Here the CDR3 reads CAWSVGGSPLHF. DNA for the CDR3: TGTGCCTGGAGTGTAGGGGGTTCACCCCTCCACTTT.

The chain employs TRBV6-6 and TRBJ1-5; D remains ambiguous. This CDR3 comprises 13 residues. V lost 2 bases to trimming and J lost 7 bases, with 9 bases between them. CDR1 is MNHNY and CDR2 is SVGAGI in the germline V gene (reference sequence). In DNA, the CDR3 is TGTGCCAGCAGTTACAGGGAAGGCCAGCCCCAGCATTTT. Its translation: CASSYREGQPQHF.

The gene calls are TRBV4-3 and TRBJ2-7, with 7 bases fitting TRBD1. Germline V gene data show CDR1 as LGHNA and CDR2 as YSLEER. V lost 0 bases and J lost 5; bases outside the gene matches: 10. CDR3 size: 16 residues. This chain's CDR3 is CASSQDRSTGVDEQYF. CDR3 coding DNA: TGCGCCAGCAGCCAAGATAGGTCTACAGGGGTTGACGAGCAGTACTTC.